Sequencing of this T cell receptor (beta chain) was carried out in a study of early T cells in non-severe SARS-CoV-2 infection. General observations from the study: VDJdb-based matching was biased toward anti-spike CD8 responses and missed private and CD4 specificities.

J gave up 8 bases and V 1 base, and 8 bases lay outside the gene matches. The germline V gene encodes CDR1 SGHTS and CDR2 YDEGEE. The CDR3 spans 15 residues. TCRdb used MiXCR to reprocess the 5' RACE reads, holding one entry per CDR3 protein. The table includes 30,000 or so distinct CDR3 sequences, under 7% detected once. This clonotype was detected ten times or more. Its antigen is not identified. This TCR was recovered from an adult who was a healthcare worker with PCR-confirmed SARS-CoV-2 infection or an uninfected control (not recorded which). V and J are TRBV5-8 and TRBJ2-1; 8 nucleotides line up with TRBD2. The sequenced material came from whole blood. This CDR3 reads CASSLRDSGNDEQFF. CDR3 sequence (DNA): TGTGCCAGCAGCTTGCGTGATAGCGGGAATGATGAGCAGTTCTTC.